The next 2 T cell receptor beta chains were all read from a single sample in a study of blood T cells in healthy people across ages. It was with a sample-barcoded 5' primer and a J-beta primer mix that a second PCR of roughly 7 to 11 cycles was run. TCRdb called the 5' RACE reads again in MiXCR, with one record for every CDR3 protein. The sample consists of roughly 650,000 distinct CDR3 sequences, about 30% of them appearing once. The sample taken for sequencing was blood. The receptors derive from a woman aged 80 or over in good health.

The chain combines TRBV30 with TRBJ2-7, with D tentatively TRBD1 or TRBD2 (5 bases each). The germline CDR1 and CDR2 sequences are GTSNPN and SVGIG (reference sequence). CDR3 length: 14 amino acids. Trimming took 4 bases from V and 0 from J, leaving 13 bases between them. CDR3 loop: CAWNRDGSSYEQYF. CDR3 in DNA: TGTGCCTGGAATCGGGACGGCAGCTCCTACGAGCAGTACTTC.

This rearrangement joins TRBV20-1 to TRBJ2-6; D remains ambiguous. V dropped 2 bases and J dropped 1 base, with 6 bases sitting between them. This CDR3 is 14 amino acids long. Germline CDR1 reads DFQATT; CDR2 reads SNEGSKA (reference sequence). CDR3 DNA: TGCAGTGCTAGAACGGAGTCTGGGGCCAACGTCCTGACTTTC. Protein sequence: CSARTESGANVLTF.